Below, 32 T cell receptor beta chains from the same sample are listed, as sequenced in a study of control samples from healthy donors and cancer patients. Assay used: immunoSEQ multiplex PCR; TCRdb lists only in-frame clones, some missing. The data contain over 110,000 clones, around nine tenths of them singletons. The sample taken for sequencing was blood. The receptors originated from a woman between 25 and 40 years old in good health.

The chain is built from TRBV21-1 and TRBJ1-1; the table's D call TRBD1 went unverified against the DNA. TRBV21-1 is a listed pseudogene. This CDR3 comprises 16 residues. CDR3 DNA sequence: TGTGCCAGCAGCAAAGGAATGGGGCAGGGGAACACTGAAGCTTTCTTT. It is translated as CASSKGMGQGNTEAFF.

The chain uses TRBV19 and TRBJ1-1; D unclear. The CDR3 length is 13 residues. With 3 bases removed from V and 7 bases from J, the gap between germline ends came to 12 bases. Looked up from germline, CDR1 is LNHDA and CDR2 is SQIVND (reference sequence). For the CDR3, the DNA is TGTGCCAGTAGTATCATTTCGTCGTATGAAGCTTTCTTT. Translating it yields CASSIISSYEAFF.

The V gene is TRBV19, the J gene TRBJ1-2; 12 bases are a match to TRBD1. Germline CDR1 is LNHDA and CDR2 is SQIVND (reference sequence). This CDR3 region has 17 residues. Trimming removed 5 bases from V and 2 bases from J; junction bases left unmatched: 9. DNA for the CDR3: TGTGCCAGTAGTGAAGAACCGGGACAGGGGGCAAACTATGGCTACACCTTC. Protein: CASSEEPGQGANYGYTF.

The J gene is TRBJ2-3, the V gene TRBV5-1, with 8 nucleotides matching TRBD1. The CDR3 consists of 17 residues. V shed 3 bases and J 0 bases; nucleotides not matched to a gene: 9. Germline values: CDR1 SGHRS, CDR2 YFSETQ. CDR3 DNA sequence: TGCGCCAGCAGCTCCGCCACAGGGGGAGGTAGCACAGATACGCAGTATTTT. Its protein product is CASSSATGGGSTDTQYF. The full variable domain, rest sourced from reference TRBV5-1 and TRBJ2-3, is KAGVTQTPRYLIKTRGQQVTLSCSPISGHRSVSWYQQTPGQGLQFLFEYFSETQRNKGNFPGRFSGRQFSNSRSEMNVSTLELGDSALYLCASSSATGGGSTDTQYFGPGTRLTVL.

A single count supports this clone. V gene TRBV14 combines with J gene TRBJ2-7; TRBD1 is a possible D gene (6 bases). In germline, CDR1 is SGHDN, CDR2 FVKESK. Between the trimmed V and J ends, which lost 0 bases and 3 bases, there was a span of 12 bases. This CDR3 spans 15 amino acids. CDR3 residues: CASSQEQGAIYEQYF. In DNA, the CDR3 is TGTGCCAGCAGCCAAGAACAGGGTGCGATCTACGAGCAGTACTTC.

The V call is TRBV10-3, the J call TRBJ1-4; no definite D call. The ends were cut back, 11 bases at V and 5 bases at J, with 21 bases in the middle. The CDR3 sequence is 15 residues long. Germline CDR1 reads ENHRY; CDR2 reads SYGVKD. CDR3 sequence (DNA): TGTGCCGCATCGGACCCTTTGGACGGGAATGAAAAACTGTTTTTT. This sequence encodes CAASDPLDGNEKLFF.

The rearrangement joins TRBV10-3 to TRBJ1-1; D not certain. Germline V lookup: CDR1 ENHRY, CDR2 SYGVKD. Trimming removed 3 bases at V and 0 bases at J, with 8 bases between. The CDR3 spans 14 residues. In DNA, the CDR3 is TGTGCCATCAGTGAAACGGGGATGAACACTGAAGCTTTCTTT. Translated: CAISETGMNTEAFF.

The J gene is TRBJ2-7, the V gene TRBV3-1 (or the pseudogene TRBV3-2); D gene unclear. This CDR3 region has 13 residues. The V and J ends lost 3 bases and 3 bases respectively, with 9 bases between them. Germline V gives CDR1 LGHDT, CDR2 YNNKEL (reference sequence). Here the CDR3 DNA reads TGTGCCAGCAGCCATGCATCAGACTACGAGCAGTACTTC. It translates to CASSHASDYEQYF.

V usage is TRBV6-5 and J usage is TRBJ1-2; D might be TRBD1 (5 bases). Germline CDR1 reads MNHEY; CDR2 reads SVGAGI. This CDR3 spans 10 amino acids. Trimming stripped 8 bases from V and 7 bases from J, with 8 bases between. The CDR3: CASYRGGYTF. The CDR3 DNA sequence: TGTGCCAGCTATAGGGGTGGCTACACCTTC.

The chain carries TRBV6-5 and TRBJ1-2; D might be TRBD1 (5 bases). The V gene's germline CDR1 is MNHEY and CDR2 SVGAGI. The CDR3 runs 15 residues. The V end was cut by 2 bases, the J end by 2 bases, with 12 bases between. CDR3 DNA sequence: TGTGCCAGCAGTTACCCCGCGGGACGGAACTATGGCTACACCTTC. Translating gives CASSYPAGRNYGYTF.

This chain joins TRBV7-2 and TRBJ1-2; 7 nucleotides align to TRBD1. Germline V gene lookup returns CDR1 SGHTA and CDR2 FQGNSA. V was pared by 4 bases and J by 8 bases, with 7 bases of the junction left unmatched. This CDR3 has 13 residues. The CDR3 nucleotides read TGTGCCAGCAGCTCGCCCCTGGACAGGGGCTACACCTTC. It encodes CASSSPLDRGYTF. Combining the CDR3 with reference TRBV7-2 and TRBJ1-2 gives the whole variable domain GAGVSQSPSNKVTEKGKDVELRCDPISGHTALYWYRQSLGQGLEFLIYFQGNSAPDKSGLPSDRFSAERTGGSVSTLTIQRTQQEDSAVYLCASSSPLDRGYTFGSGTRLTVV.

The chain recombines TRBV2 with TRBJ1-6; a weak D match, TRBD1 (6 bases). From germline, CDR1 is SNHLY and CDR2 FYNNEI. The CDR3 extends over 18 amino acids. V was trimmed by 4 bases and J by 0 bases, leaving 16 bases between them. The CDR3 region has the DNA TGTGCCAGCAGTGCGCGTGTGGGGGGCTCCTCCTATAATTCACCCCTCCACTTT. Amino acid sequence: CASSARVGGSSYNSPLHF.

V and J are TRBV29-1 and TRBJ2-7, with D maybe TRBD1 (5 bases). The CDR3 contains 14 residues. The V end was cut by 3 bases, the J end by 2 bases, with 14 bases between. The germline CDR1 and CDR2 sequences are SQVTM and ANQGSEA. The CDR3 sequence: CSVDQGRWPYEQYF. Written as DNA, the CDR3 is TGCAGCGTTGACCAGGGAAGGTGGCCCTACGAGCAGTACTTC.

The rearrangement links TRBV10-1 to TRBJ2-3; 12 bases are shared with TRBD2. The CDR3 totals 17 residues. Losses at the gene ends were 11 bases for V and 4 bases for J; bases not matched to a gene: 16. Germline values: CDR1 WNHNN, CDR2 SYGVQD (reference sequence). CDR3 residues: CAGYGLAGYRPADTQYF. DNA of the CDR3: TGCGCCGGCTATGGACTAGCGGGATACCGCCCGGCAGATACGCAGTATTTT.

The V gene is TRBV6-1, the J gene TRBJ2-2; 7 bases line up with TRBD2. This CDR3 is 15 amino acids long. Germline-derived CDR1 and CDR2 are MNHNS and SASEGT. V lost 1 base and J lost 5; bases outside the gene matches: 4. The CDR3 reads CASSEDLAVTGELFF. The CDR3 nucleotides are TGTGCCAGCAGTGAAGACCTAGCGGTAACCGGGGAGCTGTTTTTT.

The rearrangement joins TRBV13 to TRBJ2-3, with D uncertain. This CDR3 is built from 16 residues. Between the trimmed V and J ends, which lost 5 bases and 5 bases, there was a span of 20 bases. Germline V CDR1 and CDR2: PRHDT, FYEKMQ (reference sequence). The CDR3 protein is CASSRSEGEGVDTQYF. The CDR3 region has the DNA TGTGCCAGCAGCCGGTCAGAAGGAGAAGGAGTAGATACGCAGTATTTT.

The V and J genes are TRBV19 and TRBJ2-6, with D unresolved. The ends were cut back, 5 bases at V and 0 bases at J, with 8 bases in the middle. The germline V gene has CDR1 LNHDA and CDR2 SQIVND (reference sequence). CDR3 length equals 15 residues. CDR3 residues: CASSGWTSGANVLTF. CDR3 in DNA: TGTGCCAGTAGTGGCTGGACCTCTGGGGCCAACGTCCTGACTTTC.

The chain combines TRBV4-2 with TRBJ1-2, with 9 positions matching TRBD1. This CDR3 contains 14 residues. Germline CDR1 and CDR2: LGHNA and YNFKEQ. V was clipped by 0 bases and J by 8 bases; unmatched bases: 4. The DNA of the CDR3 is TGTGCCAGCAGCCAAGATTGGACAGGGGACGGCTACACCTTC. This translates into CASSQDWTGDGYTF.

This clone was seen a few times. This sample includes further DNA sequences coding for the same CDR3. The chain links TRBV7-9 to TRBJ1-1; D is undetermined. The germline V gene encodes CDR1 SEHNR and CDR2 FQNEAQ (reference sequence). There are 13 residues in the CDR3. Deletions cut 5 bases from V and 2 bases from J, with 9 bases between. The CDR3 loop reads CASSPTVNTEAFF. The DNA for the CDR3 is TGTGCCAGCAGCCCCACAGTTAACACTGAAGCTTTCTTT.

This clone appeared once. The chain joins TRBV7-2 to TRBJ1-2; possible D gene TRBD1, 6 bases. The germline V and J ends were trimmed by 3 bases and 8 bases, with 13 bases remaining between them. CDR3 size: 13 residues. From germline, CDR1 is SGHTA and CDR2 FQGNSA. CDR3 sequence reads: CASSFSQGGGYTF. CDR3 DNA: TGTGCCAGCAGCTTTTCACAGGGAGGCGGCTACACCTTC. Drawing the rest from reference TRBV7-2 and TRBJ1-2, the complete variable domain is GAGVSQSPSNKVTEKGKDVELRCDPISGHTALYWYRQSLGQGLEFLIYFQGNSAPDKSGLPSDRFSAERTGGSVSTLTIQRTQQEDSAVYLCASSFSQGGGYTFGSGTRLTVV.

The chain employs TRBV7-8 and TRBJ1-1, with a weak D call TRBD1 (5 bases). V was trimmed by 5 bases and J by 3 bases, leaving 13 bases between them. The germline V gene has CDR1 SGHVS and CDR2 FQNEAQ. CDR3 size: 14 residues. The DNA of the CDR3 is TGTGCCAGCAGCAAGACAGTTAGGGACACTGAAGCTTTCTTT. It encodes CASSKTVRDTEAFF.

The V call is TRBV3-1 (or the pseudogene TRBV3-2), the J call TRBJ1-2; D may be TRBD1 (5 bases). Per germline, CDR1 LGHDT and CDR2 YNNKEL (reference sequence). Deletions cut 0 bases from V and 5 bases from J, with 16 bases between. The CDR3 totals 16 residues. CDR3 DNA: TGTGCCAGCAGCCAAGATCAAGGGGCAGCCGCTTATGGCTACACCTTC. It specifies CASSQDQGAAAYGYTF.

The V and J genes are TRBV30 and TRBJ1-2; no clear D gene. CDR1 is GTSNPN and CDR2 is SVGIG in the germline V gene (reference sequence). The V end was cut by 5 bases, the J end by 7 bases, with 14 bases between. The CDR3 contains 12 residues. The CDR3 region has the DNA TGTGCCTGGGCCGGTGGTGACGCTGGCTACACCTTC. Encoded protein: CAWAGGDAGYTF.

This clone was seen a single time. CDR3 bases: TGTGCCAGCAGCTTACAGGGGAGGGGGGAGCTGTTTTTT. Translated: CASSLQGRGELFF. The chain carries TRBV11-2 and TRBJ2-2; D possibly uses TRBD1 or TRBD2 (6 bases each). The CDR3 spans 13 residues. V was clipped by 2 bases and J by 8 bases, with 9 bases between them. Germline lookup yields CDR1 SGHAT and CDR2 FQNNGV.

This chain joins TRBV6-6 and TRBJ1-5; 7 nucleotides align to TRBD1. The V gene's germline CDR1 is MNHNY and CDR2 SVGAGI (reference sequence). Trimming removed 5 bases from V and 4 bases from J; junction bases left unmatched: 14. The CDR3 runs 17 residues. CDR3 sequence (DNA): TGTGCCAGCAGTCTTTTTCACCGGGACAGCAAGAATCAGCCCCAGCATTTT. This codes for CASSLFHRDSKNQPQHF.

The chain links TRBV10-1 to TRBJ1-1, with a weak D call TRBD1 (6 bases). The CDR3 totals 15 residues. The germline CDR1 and CDR2 sequences are WNHNN and SYGVQD (reference sequence). V lost 5 bases, J lost 2 bases, and 15 bases lay in between. The chain's CDR3 is CASSPSGQRNTEAFF. The CDR3 DNA reads TGCGCCAGCAGTCCCTCCGGACAGAGAAACACTGAAGCTTTCTTT.

This sequence joins TRBV6-6 and TRBJ2-3; D is undetermined. Trimming stripped 11 bases from V and 2 bases from J, with 14 bases between. The CDR3 has 13 amino acids. Germline V gene lookup returns CDR1 MNHNY and CDR2 SVGAGI (reference sequence). The CDR3 bases are TGTGCCGCCCAGAGCCGGCCCACAGATACGCAGTATTTT. It codes for CAAQSRPTDTQYF.

This chain connects TRBV6-5 to TRBJ2-3; unclear D gene. The CDR3 totals 14 residues. Germline loops: CDR1 MNHEY, CDR2 SVGAGI. The ends were cut back, 0 bases at V and 4 bases at J, with 8 bases in the middle. CDR3 sequence: CASSYSLSSDTQYF. In DNA, the CDR3 is TGTGCCAGCAGTTACTCGCTGAGCTCAGATACGCAGTATTTT.

This chain links TRBV2 with TRBJ2-3, with 7 nucleotides matching TRBD2. Germline values: CDR1 SNHLY, CDR2 FYNNEI. V dropped 6 bases and J dropped 4; count of bases not matched to a gene: 28. The CDR3 length is 21 residues. In DNA, the CDR3 is TGTGCCAGCAGGGAACCGGGACTACTAACCCTCTCTTCACCTCCCCCAGATACGCAGTATTTT. Translation gives CASREPGLLTLSSPPPDTQYF.

The genes are TRBV7-3 and TRBJ2-3; 7 bases fit TRBD1. CDR1 SGHTA and CDR2 FQGTGA come from the germline V gene. This CDR3 comprises 16 residues. V gave up 5 bases and J gave up 3 bases; unmatched junction bases: 11. The CDR3 reads CASSEQGPALTDTQYF. CDR3 DNA: TGTGCCAGCAGCGAACAGGGGCCAGCTTTGACAGATACGCAGTATTTT.

This chain uses TRBV24-1 with TRBJ2-3; D perhaps matches TRBD2 (6 bases). Trimming shortened V by 7 bases and J by 3 bases, and 19 bases separated the two germline ends. The CDR3 length is 16 residues. Germline V gene lookup returns CDR1 KGHDR and CDR2 SFDVKD. CDR3 residues: CATSPIAERETDTQYF. CDR3 sequence (DNA): TGTGCCACCAGCCCCATAGCGGAGAGAGAGACAGATACGCAGTATTTT.

The V gene is TRBV5-1, the J gene TRBJ2-7, with TRBD2 matching 10 bases. CDR1 and CDR2 (germline): SGHRS, YFSETQ. The CDR3 contains 16 residues. After removal of 4 bases from V and 6 bases from J, the junction contained 13 bases not matched to a gene. CDR3 region: CASSAGLADHSPEQYF. The CDR3 DNA reads TGCGCCAGCAGCGCCGGACTAGCGGACCACTCTCCCGAGCAGTACTTC.